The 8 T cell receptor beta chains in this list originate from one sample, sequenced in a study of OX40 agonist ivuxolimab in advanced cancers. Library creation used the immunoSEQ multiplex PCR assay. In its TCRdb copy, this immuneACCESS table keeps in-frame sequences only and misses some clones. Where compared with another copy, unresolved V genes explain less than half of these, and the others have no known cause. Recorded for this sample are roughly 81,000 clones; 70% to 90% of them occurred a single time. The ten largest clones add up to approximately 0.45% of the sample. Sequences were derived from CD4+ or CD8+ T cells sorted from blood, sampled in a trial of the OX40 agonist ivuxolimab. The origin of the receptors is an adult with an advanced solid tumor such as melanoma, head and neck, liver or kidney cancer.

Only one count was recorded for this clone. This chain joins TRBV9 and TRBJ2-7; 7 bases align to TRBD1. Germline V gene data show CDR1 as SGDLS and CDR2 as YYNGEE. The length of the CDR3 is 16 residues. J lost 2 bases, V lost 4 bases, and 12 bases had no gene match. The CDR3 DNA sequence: TGTGCCAGCAGCCCCCGACAGGGTAAGTCGGCCTACGAGCAGTACTTC. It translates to CASSPRQGKSAYEQYF.

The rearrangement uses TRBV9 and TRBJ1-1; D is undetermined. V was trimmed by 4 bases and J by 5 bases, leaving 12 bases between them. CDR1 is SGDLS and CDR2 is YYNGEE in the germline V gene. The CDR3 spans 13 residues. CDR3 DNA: TGTGCCAGCAGCCCCCAAGCGGCTACTGAAGCTTTCTTT. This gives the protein CASSPQAATEAFF.

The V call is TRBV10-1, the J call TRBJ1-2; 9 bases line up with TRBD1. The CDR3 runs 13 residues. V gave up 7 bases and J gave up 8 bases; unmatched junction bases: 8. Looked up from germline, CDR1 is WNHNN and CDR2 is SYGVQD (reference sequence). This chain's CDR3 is CASTRDRVEGYTF. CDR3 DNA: TGCGCCAGCACCCGGGACAGGGTGGAAGGCTACACCTTC.

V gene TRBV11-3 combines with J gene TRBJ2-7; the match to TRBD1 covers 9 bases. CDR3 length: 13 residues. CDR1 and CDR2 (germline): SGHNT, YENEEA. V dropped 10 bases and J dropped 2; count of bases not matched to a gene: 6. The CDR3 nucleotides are TGTGCCACACGTCGACAGGGGGCCTACGAGCAGTACTTC. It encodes CATRRQGAYEQYF. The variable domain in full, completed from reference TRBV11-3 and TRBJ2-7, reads EAGVVQSPRYKIIEKKQPVAFWCNPISGHNTLYWYLQNLGQGPELLIRYENEEAVDDSQLPKDRFSAERLKGVDSTLKIQPAELGDSAVYLCATRRQGAYEQYFGPGTRLTVT.

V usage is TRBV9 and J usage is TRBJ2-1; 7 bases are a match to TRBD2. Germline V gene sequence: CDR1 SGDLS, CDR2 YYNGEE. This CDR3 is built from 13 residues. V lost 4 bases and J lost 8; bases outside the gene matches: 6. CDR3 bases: TGTGCCAGCAGCCGGACTAGTTACTATGAGCAGTTCTTC. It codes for CASSRTSYYEQFF.

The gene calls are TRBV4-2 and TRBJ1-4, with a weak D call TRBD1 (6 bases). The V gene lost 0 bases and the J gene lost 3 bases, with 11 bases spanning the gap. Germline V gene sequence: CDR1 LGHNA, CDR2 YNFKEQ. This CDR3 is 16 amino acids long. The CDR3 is CASSQDGGGANEKLFF. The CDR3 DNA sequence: TGTGCCAGCAGCCAAGATGGGGGGGGCGCTAATGAAAAACTGTTTTTT.

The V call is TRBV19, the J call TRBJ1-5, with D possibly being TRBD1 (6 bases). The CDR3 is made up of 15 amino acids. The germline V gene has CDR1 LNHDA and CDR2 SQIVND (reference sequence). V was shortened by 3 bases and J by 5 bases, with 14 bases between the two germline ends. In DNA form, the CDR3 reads TGTGCCAGTAGTATCACCACAGGGACCGATCAGCCCCAGCATTTT. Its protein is CASSITTGTDQPQHF. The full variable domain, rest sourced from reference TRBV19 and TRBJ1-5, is DGGITQSPKYLFRKEGQNVTLSCEQNLNHDAMYWYRQDPGQGLRLIYYSQIVNDFQKGDIAEGYSVSREKKESFPLTVTSAQKNPTAFYLCASSITTGTDQPQHFGDGTRLSIL.

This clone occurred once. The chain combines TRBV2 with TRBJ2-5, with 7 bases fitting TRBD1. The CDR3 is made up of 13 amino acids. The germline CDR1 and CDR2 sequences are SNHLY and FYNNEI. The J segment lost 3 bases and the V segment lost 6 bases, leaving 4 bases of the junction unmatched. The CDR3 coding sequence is TGTGCCAGCAGGTTAGACAGGGAAGAGACCCAGTACTTC. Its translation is CASRLDREETQYF.